A single sample is the source of the 8 T cell receptor beta chains below, sequenced in a study of blood T cell repertoires in COVID-19. The protocol was immunoSEQ multiplex PCR, while the TCRdb copy is restricted to in-frame clones and leaves out a portion. Among tens of thousands of clones listed, around 84% were seen once. Specimen: peripheral blood. The origin of the receptors is a man in his sixties or seventies with acute or convalescent COVID-19.

The table lists this clone with a count of one. The chain carries TRBV7-2 and TRBJ1-1, with TRBD1 as a possible D gene (5 bases). V gave up 1 base and J gave up 5 bases, with 11 bases separating them. Germline V gives CDR1 SGHTA, CDR2 FQGNSA. The CDR3 totals 14 residues. DNA of the CDR3: TGTGCCAGCAGCTTAGTAGGGGTTCGGACTGAAGCTTTCTTT. Its protein is CASSLVGVRTEAFF.

The chain's CDR3 is CAISESASGVRETQYF. The DNA of the CDR3 is TGTGCCATCAGTGAGTCTGCTAGCGGGGTTCGGGAGACCCAGTACTTC. The chain carries TRBV10-3 and TRBJ2-5; 9 nucleotides line up with TRBD2. In germline, CDR1 is ENHRY, CDR2 SYGVKD. The CDR3 totals 16 residues. The J segment lost 5 bases and the V segment lost 0 bases, leaving 7 bases of the junction unmatched.

This clone was observed once. J is TRBJ1-6 and V is TRBV27; 8 bases map to TRBD1. There are 15 residues in the CDR3. Germline assignment: CDR1 MNHEY and CDR2 SMNVEV (reference sequence). The junction had 12 bases not matched to a gene; V was cut back by 8 bases and J by 9 bases. The CDR3 reads CASGIDRGYGSPLHF. Here the CDR3 DNA reads TGTGCCAGCGGCATAGACAGGGGCTACGGTTCACCCCTCCACTTT.

The genes are TRBV24-1 and TRBJ2-1, with 8 bases lining up with TRBD1. Trimming at V came to 0 bases and at J to 7 bases, leaving 4 bases not matched to a gene. The CDR3 runs 15 residues. The germline gives CDR1 KGHDR, CDR2 SFDVKD. The CDR3 here is CATSDLGQGDNEQFF. CDR3 DNA: TGTGCCACCAGTGATTTGGGACAGGGTGATAATGAGCAGTTCTTC.

The chain carries TRBV7-2 and TRBJ1-6; D uncertain. The CDR3 is made up of 12 amino acids. V shed 2 bases and J shed 13 bases, with 9 bases lying between them. Germline values: CDR1 SGHTA, CDR2 FQGNSA. CDR3 coding DNA: TGTGCCAGCAGCTTAAGGGAGACCCCCCTCCACTTT. Translating gives CASSLRETPLHF.

The gene calls are TRBV7-9 and TRBJ1-1; TRBD1 is a possible D gene (6 bases). The CDR3 has 14 amino acids. V lost 3 bases and J lost 3, with 11 bases in between. Germline V gene sequence: CDR1 SEHNR, CDR2 FQNEAQ (reference sequence). The CDR3 spells CASSFRGIDTEAFF. Here the CDR3 DNA reads TGTGCCAGCAGCTTCAGGGGTATCGACACTGAAGCTTTCTTT.

This rearrangement joins TRBV5-1 to TRBJ1-4; TRBD1 might be the D (5 bases). V dropped 0 bases and J dropped 2 bases, with 5 bases sitting between them. Germline loops: CDR1 SGHRS, CDR2 YFSETQ. The CDR3 is 14 amino acids. The DNA of the CDR3 is TGCGCCAGCAGCTTGGGGGGCACTAATGAAAAACTGTTTTTT. This translates into CASSLGGTNEKLFF.

This sequence joins TRBV4-1 and TRBJ2-1, with 13 bases identical to TRBD2. From germline, CDR1 is MGHRA and CDR2 YSYEKL. Trimming cost V 2 bases and J 7 bases; bases outside gene matches: 8. This CDR3 has 17 amino acids. CDR3 loop: CASSQPTSGRALNEQFF. CDR3 nucleotide sequence: TGCGCCAGCAGCCAACCTACTAGCGGGAGGGCCTTGAATGAGCAGTTCTTC.